The present entry profiles one T cell receptor beta chain with its context. The data were produced by immunoSEQ multiplex PCR, yet TCRdb's version contains in-frame clones alone and is incomplete. The sample shows roughly 2 million clones, under 97% of them seen only once. The data were taken from a study of shared clonotypes between healthy human individuals. In germline, CDR1 is SGHRS, CDR2 YFSETQ. Between the trimmed V and J ends, which lost 4 bases and 4 bases, there was a span of 17 bases. The CDR3 has 15 amino acids. The chain carries TRBV5-1 and TRBJ1-2; possible D gene TRBD1, 5 bases. The source material was naive CD4+ T cells sorted from blood. The subset was: CD45RA+ positively selected. The TCR sequence derives from a man younger than 30 in good health. The CDR3 region is CASSDGTRAGYGYTF. The CDR3 bases are TGCGCCAGCAGCGACGGGACTCGGGCTGGCTATGGCTACACCTTC.